A single sample gave rise to the 3 T cell receptor beta chains below, sequenced in a study of blood T cell repertoires in COVID-19. Measured with immunoSEQ multiplex PCR; TCRdb has only the in-frame clones, and not every one. Here the sample spans approximately 170,000 clones, approximately 80% being singletons. Source material: PBMCs or T cells enriched from blood (not recorded which). These TCRs come from a man between 35 and 55 years old who had recovered from COVID-19.

V usage is TRBV18 and J usage is TRBJ1-6, with TRBD1 as a possible D gene (5 bases). Germline CDR1 is KGHSH and CDR2 is LQKENI. The V gene lost 4 bases and the J gene lost 5 bases, with 15 bases spanning the gap. The CDR3 has 16 amino acids. The CDR3 loop is CASSRTGLNNNSPLHF. In DNA form, the CDR3 reads TGTGCCAGCTCACGCACGGGACTGAATAATAATTCACCCCTCCACTTT. Drawing the rest from reference TRBV18 and TRBJ1-6, the complete variable domain is NAGVMQNPRHLVRRRGQEARLRCSPMKGHSHVYWYRQLPEEGLKFMVYLQKENIIDESGMPKERFSAEFPKEGPSILRIQQVVRGDSAAYFCASSRTGLNNNSPLHFGNGTRLTVT.

The J gene is TRBJ2-3, the V gene TRBV18, with D tentatively TRBD1 (6 bases). This CDR3 spans 15 amino acids. V was pared by 2 bases and J by 2 bases, with 11 bases between. Germline CDR1 and CDR2: KGHSH and LQKENI. CDR3 amino acids: CASSPSAGDTDTQYF. The CDR3 DNA reads as TGTGCCAGCTCACCATCGGCAGGGGACACAGATACGCAGTATTTT.

The CDR3 region has the DNA TGTGCCAGCAGCGCTACAGGGAGTCGGCAGCCCCAGCATTTT. Translated, it gives CASSATGSRQPQHF. The rearrangement uses TRBV7-2 and TRBJ1-5; a weak D match, TRBD1 (6 bases). The CDR3 is 14 amino acids. V lost 5 bases and J lost 7, with 15 bases in between. Germline V gene data show CDR1 as SGHTA and CDR2 as FQGNSA.